The 22 T cell receptor beta chains given below trace back to one sample, sequenced in a study of T cell responses to AZD1222 COVID-19 vaccine. Assay used: immunoSEQ multiplex PCR; TCRdb lists only in-frame clones, some missing. The table includes under 150,000 clones, around 90% detected once. Sample: peripheral blood, taken 28 days after the second AZD1222 dose. Receptors were obtained from an adult who received the AZD1222 COVID-19 vaccine.

The chain has TRBV11-1 and TRBJ2-3, with a tentative D call TRBD2 (6 bases). The CDR3 consists of 14 residues. Trimming left V 3 bases short and J 8 bases short, with 15 bases between. Germline loops: CDR1 SGHAT, CDR2 FQDESV (reference sequence). CDR3 protein: CASSFGGNRGTQYF. CDR3 DNA sequence: TGTGCCAGCAGCTTTGGGGGGAACCGGGGTACGCAGTATTTT.

V is TRBV6-5 and J is TRBJ1-2; 8 nucleotides align to TRBD1. The CDR3 has 13 amino acids. V shed 6 bases and J 3 bases; nucleotides not matched to a gene: 3. Germline CDR1 MNHEY, CDR2 SVGAGI. The CDR3 region is CASRAGQDYGYTF. In DNA, the CDR3 is TGTGCCAGCAGAGCGGGACAGGACTATGGCTACACCTTC.

The genes are TRBV11-2 and TRBJ1-2; D may be TRBD1 (5 bases). CDR1 and CDR2 (germline): SGHAT, FQNNGV. The CDR3 covers 13 residues. Trimming removed 5 bases at V and 8 bases at J, with 15 bases between. CDR3: CASSLGGGLGYTF. CDR3 nucleotide sequence: TGTGCCAGCAGCCTGGGGGGAGGGTTGGGCTACACCTTC.

The chain couples TRBV3-1 (or the pseudogene TRBV3-2) to TRBJ2-7, with 8 bases lining up with TRBD2. The trim removed 0 bases at V and 0 bases at J, leaving 4 bases unmatched. The CDR3 has 16 residues. CDR1 LGHDT and CDR2 YNNKEL come from the germline V gene (reference sequence). As DNA, the CDR3 is TGTGCCAGCAGCCAAGATTGGCTAGCGGGCTCCTACGAGCAGTACTTC. It codes for CASSQDWLAGSYEQYF.

V usage is TRBV9 and J usage is TRBJ2-7, with 7 bases fitting TRBD1. Unmatched junction bases numbered 6, after V lost 0 bases and J lost 3 bases. The germline V gene has CDR1 SGDLS and CDR2 YYNGEE. This CDR3 region has 15 residues. The CDR3, as DNA: TGTGCCAGCAGCGTAGGAACAGGGGTGAACTACGAGCAGTACTTC. It codes for CASSVGTGVNYEQYF.

The V and J genes are TRBV6-2 or TRBV6-3 and TRBJ1-1; 8 bases agree with TRBD1. Losses at the gene ends were 6 bases for V and 1 base for J; bases not matched to a gene: 10. The germline V gene has CDR1 MNHEY and CDR2 SVGEGT. CDR3 length: 16 amino acids. CDR3 DNA: TGTGCCAGCAGCCGCCCCAACACAGGGGGGAACACTGAAGCTTTCTTT. Translating gives CASSRPNTGGNTEAFF.

This CDR3 is CASSLLGWGTGELFF. CDR3 bases: TGTGCCAGCAGCTTACTGGGCTGGGGCACCGGGGAGCTGTTTTTT. The chain recombines TRBV7-6 with TRBJ2-2; D ambiguous. Trimming cost V 2 bases and J 4 bases, with 11 bases left between them. The germline V gene has CDR1 SGHVS and CDR2 FNYEAQ. This CDR3 has 15 amino acids.

The chain has TRBV19 and TRBJ2-5; 9 bases are a match to TRBD1. The length of the CDR3 is 13 residues. Germline-derived CDR1 and CDR2 are LNHDA and SQIVND (reference sequence). Trimming cost V 6 bases and J 8 bases; bases outside gene matches: 7. This CDR3 is CASSGQGFKTQYF. In nucleotides, the CDR3 is TGTGCCAGTAGCGGACAGGGGTTCAAAACCCAGTACTTC.

V is TRBV27 and J is TRBJ2-5; D is unresolved. Germline values: CDR1 MNHEY, CDR2 SMNVEV (reference sequence). V lost 6 bases, J lost 3 bases, and 11 bases lay in between. This CDR3 region has 13 residues. The CDR3 sequence is CASRPTGEETQYF. DNA for the CDR3: TGTGCCAGCAGGCCCACCGGCGAAGAGACCCAGTACTTC.

The CDR3 bases are TGTGCCAGCAGCTCCCCGGGACTAGCGGGCAGGGAGCTGTTTTTT. It encodes CASSSPGLAGRELFF. This chain joins TRBV7-2 and TRBJ2-2; TRBD2 matches at 12 bases. The CDR3 spans 15 residues. Germline values: CDR1 SGHTA, CDR2 FQGNSA. Unmatched junction bases numbered 6, after V lost 4 bases and J lost 9 bases.

This chain joins TRBV28 and TRBJ1-1; TRBD1 matches at 7 bases. Per germline, CDR1 MDHEN and CDR2 SYDVKM. This CDR3 has 13 residues. J lost 0 bases, V lost 6 bases, and 1 base had no gene match. This CDR3 reads CASRGQLNTEAFF. The CDR3 DNA is TGTGCCAGCAGGGGACAGTTGAACACTGAAGCTTTCTTT.

The CDR3 loop is CASSPGTSGDGEQFF. In DNA, the CDR3 is TGTGCCAGCAGCCCAGGGACTAGCGGGGACGGCGAGCAGTTCTTC. This chain connects TRBV7-7 to TRBJ2-1; 13 bases agree with TRBD2. The CDR3 has 15 amino acids. The V segment lost 5 bases and the J segment 10 bases; nucleotides outside the gene matches: 8. Germline values: CDR1 SSHAT, CDR2 FNYEAQ (reference sequence).

The chain employs TRBV7-3 and TRBJ1-1; TRBD1 agrees at 8 bases. The CDR3 spans 17 residues. Per the germline V gene, CDR1 is SGHTA and CDR2 is FQGTGA. The junction had 16 bases not matched to a gene; V was cut back by 5 bases and J by 5 bases. The CDR3 spells CASSINRLTGGRTEAFF. The CDR3 DNA reads TGTGCCAGCAGCATAAACCGACTTACAGGGGGTAGGACTGAAGCTTTCTTT.

V gene TRBV5-8 combines with J gene TRBJ1-2; D is ambiguous. CDR1 and CDR2 (germline): SGHTS, YDEGEE. Between the trimmed V and J ends, which lost 4 bases and 4 bases, there was a span of 17 bases. CDR3 length: 15 residues. The CDR3 coding sequence is TGTGCCAGCAGCACGTGGCCAGTCAGAGCCTATGGCTACACCTTC. The encoded protein is CASSTWPVRAYGYTF.

This chain uses TRBV15 with TRBJ1-6, with D possibly being TRBD1 (6 bases). Germline-derived CDR1 and CDR2 are LNHNV and YYDKDF (reference sequence). The CDR3 runs to 17 residues. The ends were cut back, 3 bases at V and 0 bases at J, with 12 bases in the middle. The CDR3 protein is CATSSFQGSSYNSPLHF. CDR3 nucleotide sequence: TGTGCCACCAGCAGTTTCCAGGGGAGCTCCTATAATTCACCCCTCCACTTT. Together with reference TRBV15 and TRBJ1-6, the CDR3 gives the full variable domain: DAMVIQNPRYQVTQFGKPVTLSCSQTLNHNVMYWYQQKSSQAPKLLFHYYDKDFNNEADTPDNFQSRRPNTSFCFLDIRSPGLGDTAMYLCATSSFQGSSYNSPLHFGNGTRLTVT.

This sequence joins TRBV7-2 and TRBJ1-4; the D is unclear. CDR1 SGHTA and CDR2 FQGNSA come from the germline V gene. Trimming removed 2 bases from V and 3 bases from J, with 10 bases in between. There are 15 residues in the CDR3. The CDR3 loop reads CASSLSAGANEKLFF. Written as DNA, the CDR3 is TGTGCCAGCAGCTTATCAGCGGGAGCTAATGAAAAACTGTTTTTT.

The V call is TRBV7-8, the J call TRBJ2-5; 7 bases align to TRBD2. The V gene's germline CDR1 is SGHVS and CDR2 FQNEAQ. This CDR3 has 15 residues. With 1 base clipped from V and 4 bases from J, the junction kept 6 bases outside the gene matches. This chain's CDR3 is CASSLESGAGETQYF. CDR3 DNA sequence: TGTGCCAGCAGCTTAGAGAGCGGGGCGGGAGAGACCCAGTACTTC.

The sample holds a few counts of this clone. The V call is TRBV7-2, the J call TRBJ1-2; TRBD1 agrees at 7 bases. The V gene's germline CDR1 is SGHTA and CDR2 FQGNSA. The CDR3 sequence is 15 residues long. After removal of 5 bases from V and 4 bases from J, the junction contained 10 bases not matched to a gene. CDR3 loop: CASSPRQGWSYGYTF. CDR3 coding DNA: TGTGCCAGCAGCCCGAGACAGGGTTGGAGCTATGGCTACACCTTC. The entire variable domain, with the rest obtained from reference TRBV7-2 and TRBJ1-2, is as follows: GAGVSQSPSNKVTEKGKDVELRCDPISGHTALYWYRQSLGQGLEFLIYFQGNSAPDKSGLPSDRFSAERTGGSVSTLTIQRTQQEDSAVYLCASSPRQGWSYGYTFGSGTRLTVV.

The chain employs TRBV7-3 and TRBJ1-6; D is possibly TRBD1 (5 bases). The CDR3 loop spans 16 amino acids. From germline, CDR1 is SGHTA and CDR2 FQGTGA. The V end was cut by 1 base, the J end by 7 bases, with 14 bases between. The CDR3 loop is CASSLRAGESNSPLHF. The CDR3 coding sequence is TGTGCCAGCAGCTTAAGGGCGGGGGAATCGAATTCACCCCTCCACTTT.

This clone appeared a few times. The chain couples TRBV24-1 to TRBJ1-1; TRBD1 might be the D (6 bases). The CDR3 runs to 15 residues. Trimming cost V 5 bases and J 5 bases, with 17 bases left between them. Germline loops: CDR1 KGHDR, CDR2 SFDVKD. The CDR3 DNA follows: TGTGCCACCAGTGGGGGTCAGGGGCGGGGGACTGAAGCTTTCTTT. Its translation: CATSGGQGRGTEAFF.

V and J are TRBV18 and TRBJ1-1; TRBD1 might be the D (6 bases). The CDR3 runs 17 residues. Deletions cut 1 base from V and 2 bases from J, with 17 bases between. Germline assignment: CDR1 KGHSH and CDR2 LQKENI. CDR3 region: CASSPRTLEGGNTEAFF. In nucleotides, the CDR3 is TGTGCCAGCTCACCACGGACACTTGAGGGGGGAAACACTGAAGCTTTCTTT. The variable domain in full, completed from reference TRBV18 and TRBJ1-1, reads NAGVMQNPRHLVRRRGQEARLRCSPMKGHSHVYWYRQLPEEGLKFMVYLQKENIIDESGMPKERFSAEFPKEGPSILRIQQVVRGDSAAYFCASSPRTLEGGNTEAFFGQGTRLTVV.

Note on this clone: This specimen includes other DNA sequences encoding the same CDR3. This rearrangement joins TRBV9 to TRBJ1-2, with TRBD1 matching over 7 bases. V lost 0 bases to trimming and J lost 3 bases; unmatched junction nucleotides: 2. The CDR3 consists of 14 residues. Germline assignment: CDR1 SGDLS and CDR2 YYNGEE. CDR3 bases: TGTGCCAGCAGCGTAGGGCAGGGGGACTATGGCTACACCTTC. Translation: CASSVGQGDYGYTF.